The source of this T cell receptor beta chain is a study of cytomegalovirus exposure and HLA in healthy donors. This clone occurred a few times. Its specificity is not known. Germline V CDR1 and CDR2: SGHRS, YFSETQ. This CDR3 spans 14 amino acids. V was clipped by 2 bases and J by 0 bases, with 9 bases between them. General study points: Several V segments, TRBV6-2 and TRBV6-3 among them, could not be told apart and were dropped.

PCR primers comprised 60 Vbeta and 13 Jbeta primers. Using immunoSEQ multiplex PCR, the repertoire was profiled, and TCRdb retains in-frame clones only, with some absent. The data show roughly 190,000 clones, with approximately 77% seen just once and around 3.6% held by the top ten. All donors participated as healthy donors of bone marrow. The sequence was obtained from a man aged 35 to 55 in good health and CMV-seropositive. Sequencing was carried out using PBMCs. The chain recombines TRBV5-1 with TRBJ2-7; TRBD1 might be the D (6 bases). CDR3 nucleotide sequence: TGCGCCAGCAGCTTATCGGGACACTCCTACGAGCAGTACTTC. Residues: CASSLSGHSYEQYF.